The T cell receptor (beta chain) described here comes from a study of blood T cells in healthy people across ages. Together with a sample-barcoded 5' primer, a J-beta primer mix was included in a second PCR lasting roughly 6 to 12 cycles. TCRdb passed the 5' RACE reads through MiXCR, listing each CDR3 protein once. The data show about 1.6 million distinct CDR3 sequences, 30% to 40% seen once. A note on this clonotype: Its specificity is not known. One junction end disagrees with the germline gene, perhaps due to a read error.

Findings of the study overall: With age, beta diversity per million T cells declined roughly linearly, significantly by about 37.

Germline-derived CDR1 and CDR2 are LNHNV and YYDKDF (reference sequence). This CDR3 spans 16 amino acids. The TCR was taken from a woman aged 30 to 39 in good health. The sequencing sample was made of blood. The V and J genes are TRBV15 and TRBJ2-1, with no clear D. CDR3 nucleotides: TGTGCCACCGGCAGATCCCGCGGAAGCTCCTACAATGAGCAGTTCTTC. This gives the protein CATGRSRGSSYNEQFF.